A selection of T cell receptor beta chains follows, all from one sample in a study of blood T cell repertoires in COVID-19. Profiled with immunoSEQ multiplex PCR; TCRdb holds only in-frame clones, not every one. Among under 150,000 clones listed, roughly 88% were seen once. Sequenced material: peripheral blood. Receptors originate from a human donor in a cohort sampled during active COVID-19. The CDR3 runs from the conserved cysteine through the conserved F or W. The D gene is left open where the match is weak. Clone size appears in some rows only: once, few, many, or a class for an expanded clone.

>TRBV6-5|TRBJ2-3|.|.
CASARGNTQYF
TGTGCCAGCGCGAGGGGGAATACGCAGTATTTT
>TRBV7-2|TRBJ2-6|.|.
CASSLKSSGANVLTF
TGTGCCAGCAGCTTGAAGAGCTCTGGGGCCAACGTCCTGACTTTC
>TRBV9|TRBJ2-3|TRBD2|once
CASSVGDSGEGTDTQYF
TGTGCCAGCAGCGTAGGGGATAGCGGGGAGGGCACAGATACGCAGTATTTT
>TRBV24-1|TRBJ2-1|TRBD2|.
CATSMAGGRIEEQFF
TGTGCCACCAGCATGGCGGGGGGCCGAATAGAGGAGCAGTTCTTC
>TRBV18|TRBJ2-7|.|.
CASSPQEGASSYEQYF
TGTGCCAGCTCCCCCCAGGAGGGGGCTAGCTCCTACGAGCAGTACTTC
>TRBV5-5|TRBJ2-5|.|.
CASSPRLVMETQYF
TGTGCCAGCAGCCCCCGACTAGTTATGGAGACCCAGTACTTC
>TRBV5-4|TRBJ1-5|.|.
CASSPSPDQPQHF
TGTGCCAGCAGCCCCTCCCCAGATCAGCCCCAGCATTTT
>TRBV7-8|TRBJ2-5|TRBD1|.
CASSPRLLTGGGETQYF
TGTGCCAGCAGCCCCCGCCTTTTGACAGGGGGCGGTGAGACCCAGTACTTC
>TRBV19|TRBJ2-7|TRBD1|.
CASTPSGGPYEQYF
TGTGCCAGTACGCCTTCAGGGGGCCCCTACGAGCAGTACTTC
>TRBV5-4|TRBJ2-2|.|.
CASSLEARTGELFF
TGTGCCAGCAGCTTGGAGGCCAGGACCGGGGAGCTGTTTTTT
>TRBV7-9|TRBJ1-5|TRBD1|.
CASSLGQGRDSNQPQHF
TGTGCCAGCAGCTTGGGACAGGGCAGAGATAGCAATCAGCCCCAGCATTTT
>TRBV5-1|TRBJ2-5|TRBD2|.
CASSLAGGETQYF
TGCGCCAGCAGCTTAGCGGGGGGAGAGACCCAGTACTTC
>TRBV7-8|TRBJ2-1|TRBD1|few
CASSRDSSYNEQFF
TGTGCCAGCAGCCGGGACAGCTCCTACAATGAGCAGTTCTTC
>TRBV6-6|TRBJ1-2|.|.
CASSYGSTGFGYTF
TGTGCCAGCAGTTACGGGTCGACAGGATTTGGCTACACCTTC
>TRBV30|TRBJ2-3|.|once
CACSQGQSRTDTQYF
TGTGCCTGCTCCCAGGGGCAGAGCCGCACAGATACGCAGTATTTT
>TRBV5-1|TRBJ2-5|TRBD1|.
CASSLVGTGGETQYF
TGCGCCAGCAGCTTGGTTGGGACAGGTGGAGAGACCCAGTACTTC
>TRBV9|TRBJ2-1|TRBD1|.
CASSVVGAGGNGEQFF
TGTGCCAGCAGCGTAGTTGGGGCAGGGGGTAACGGTGAGCAGTTCTTC
>TRBV7-9|TRBJ2-1|TRBD2|.
CASSPFRGLADNEQFF
TGTGCCAGCAGTCCTTTTAGGGGCCTAGCGGACAATGAGCAGTTCTTC
>TRBV6-1|TRBJ2-1|TRBD2|few
CASSEVSGGANEQFF
TGTGCCAGCAGTGAAGTTAGCGGGGGGGCCAATGAGCAGTTCTTC
>TRBV30|TRBJ1-5|.|.
CAWSGTATNQPQHF
TGTGCCTGGAGTGGGACAGCCACCAATCAGCCCCAGCATTTT
>TRBV27|TRBJ1-5|.|.
CASKPRVSNQPQHF
TGTGCCAGCAAGCCTCGGGTCAGCAATCAGCCCCAGCATTTT
>TRBV19|TRBJ2-6|TRBD1|.
CASNNRGRLYSGANVLTF
TGTGCCAGTAATAACAGGGGGCGTCTCTACTCTGGGGCCAACGTCCTGACTTTC
>TRBV4-1|TRBJ2-7|.|.
CASSWDLAGYEQYF
TGCGCCAGCAGCTGGGACTTAGCTGGCTACGAGCAGTACTTC
>TRBV4-3|TRBJ1-2|TRBD1|.
CASSQGDRRQYGYTF
TGCGCCAGCAGCCAGGGGGACAGGCGCCAGTATGGCTACACCTTC
>TRBV20-1|TRBJ1-5|.|once
CSASFRRTNQPQHF
TGCAGTGCTAGTTTCCGGAGGACTAATCAGCCCCAGCATTTT
>TRBV3-1/TRBV3-2|TRBJ1-2|.|.
CASSQVFLTEPNYGYTF
TGTGCCAGCAGCCAAGTTTTTTTAACAGAGCCTAACTATGGCTACACCTTC
>TRBV24-1|TRBJ2-3|TRBD1|.
CATSGTGGGVDTQYF
TGTGCCACCAGTGGGACAGGGGGCGGAGTAGATACGCAGTATTTT
>TRBV6-5|TRBJ2-3|.|.
CASREKEFLTDTQYF
TGTGCCAGCAGGGAGAAGGAATTTCTCACAGATACGCAGTATTTT
>TRBV4-3|TRBJ2-3|.|.
CASSQEGLPGDTQYF
TGCGCCAGCAGCCAAGAGGGTCTTCCGGGAGATACGCAGTATTTT
>TRBV19|TRBJ1-4|.|.
CASSIRRGGEKLFF
TGTGCCAGTAGTATTCGCAGGGGTGGTGAAAAACTGTTTTTT
>TRBV6-2/TRBV6-3|TRBJ2-3|TRBD1|.
CASSKQGASFTDTQYF
TGTGCCAGCAGTAAACAGGGGGCTTCCTTCACAGATACGCAGTATTTT
>TRBV9|TRBJ2-7|.|many
CASSVEYGSSYEQYF
TGTGCCAGCAGCGTAGAGTATGGTAGCTCCTACGAGCAGTACTTC
>TRBV19|TRBJ1-6|.|.
CASSIRGSPLHF
TGTGCCAGTAGTATCAGGGGTTCACCCCTCCACTTT
>TRBV9|TRBJ1-2|.|.
CASSVEVGGRNGYTF
TGTGCCAGCAGCGTAGAAGTGGGGGGGCGGAATGGCTACACCTTC
>TRBV20-1|TRBJ1-5|TRBD1|.
CSASRGQGGYQPQHF
TGCAGTGCTAGTAGGGGGCAGGGTGGGTATCAGCCCCAGCATTTT
>TRBV6-5|TRBJ2-4|TRBD2|.
CASSYGTSGGEVYF
TGTGCCAGCAGTTACGGGACTAGCGGGGGTGAGGTGTACTTC
>TRBV24-1|TRBJ1-2|.|few
CATSDLTSNYGYTF
TGTGCCACCAGTGATTTGACGAGTAACTATGGCTACACCTTC
>TRBV5-8|TRBJ1-1|.|.
CASSLDSDTEAFF
TGTGCCAGCAGCTTGGACTCGGACACTGAAGCTTTCTTT
>TRBV9|TRBJ2-2|.|.
CASSVDEGLNTGELFF
TGTGCCAGCAGCGTAGATGAGGGATTGAACACCGGGGAGCTGTTTTTT
>TRBV9|TRBJ2-2|.|.
CASSVTLGAGVPGELFF
TGTGCCAGCAGCGTCACTCTGGGGGCGGGGGTCCCCGGGGAGCTGTTTTTT